This T cell receptor (beta chain) was documented in a study of cytomegalovirus exposure and HLA in healthy donors. Study background: Earlier, approximately 190 million T cells were analyzed, and around 100 million unique TCR beta sequences were found among them.

13 Jbeta primers and 60 Vbeta primers were used for the PCR. The data were produced by immunoSEQ multiplex PCR, yet TCRdb's version contains in-frame clones alone and is incomplete. The sample lists more than 150,000 clones, over 65% occurring once. As to this clone: What it recognizes is unknown.

Germline assignment: CDR1 SGHRS and CDR2 YFSETQ. The CDR3 contains 15 residues. With 2 bases removed from V and 9 bases from J, the gap between germline ends came to 18 bases. Notes on the study in general: The study assumed roughly uniform donor sequencing depth for presence/absence analyses.

The sequenced sample was PBMCs. The receptor was derived from a man between 18 and 29 years old in good health and CMV-seronegative. The rearrangement uses TRBV5-1 and TRBJ2-1; TRBD2 might be the D (5 bases). DNA of the CDR3: TGCGCCAGCAGCTTTGGCCGTACTAGTTTGGGTGAGCAGTTCTTC. This encodes CASSFGRTSLGEQFF.